This T cell receptor (beta chain) is from a study of blood T cell repertoires in COVID-19. J was trimmed by 0 bases and V by 2 bases; bases with no gene match: 7. Germline CDR1 and CDR2: SGHNT and YYREEE (reference sequence). CDR3 size: 18 residues. Only in-frame clones appear in the TCRdb table, and some are missing; sequencing was by immunoSEQ multiplex PCR. This repertoire shows under 30,000 clones, over 85% found once; its top ten account for roughly 4.2%. This sequence joins TRBV5-4 and TRBJ2-3; 12 nucleotides align to TRBD2. The clonotype originates from a human donor with active COVID-19. The donor label of this sample is uncertain. Sequenced sample: peripheral blood. The CDR3 coding sequence is TGTGCCAGCAGCTTTCCTAGCGGGGGGGCCGAAAGCACAGATACGCAGTATTTT. This encodes CASSFPSGGAESTDTQYF.